This passage covers 6 T cell receptor beta chains from one sample sequenced in a study of shared clonotypes between healthy human individuals. Libraries were prepared by immunoSEQ multiplex PCR; TCRdb keeps only in-frame clonotypes and omits some of them. The data hold hundreds of thousands of clones, with approximately 96% observed a single time. Naive CD8 isolation took CD45RO-negative cells positively selected for CCR7 and excluded terminally differentiated effector memory CD45RA+ cells. What was sequenced was naive CD8+ T cells sorted from blood. These receptors came from a woman aged 25 to 39 in good health.

The chain employs TRBV7-9 and TRBJ1-3; the match to TRBD1 covers 7 bases. Per germline, CDR1 SEHNR and CDR2 FQNEAQ (reference sequence). Trimming took 0 bases from V and 8 from J; bases not matched to a gene: 4. CDR3 length: 14 amino acids. CDR3 residues: CASSLAQGVDTIYF. The CDR3 coding sequence is TGTGCCAGCAGCTTAGCGCAGGGGGTGGACACCATATATTTT.

This chain joins TRBV28 and TRBJ2-7; TRBD1 might be the D (6 bases). Trimming shortened V by 6 bases and J by 2 bases, and 17 bases separated the two germline ends. In germline, CDR1 is MDHEN, CDR2 SYDVKM. This CDR3 region has 15 residues. CDR3 region: CASSRTGITTYEQYF. The DNA of the CDR3 is TGTGCCAGCAGCCGAACAGGGATCACTACCTACGAGCAGTACTTC.

V gene TRBV4-1 combines with J gene TRBJ2-1, with D possibly called TRBD1 or TRBD2 (5 bases each). CDR1 is MGHRA and CDR2 is YSYEKL in the germline V gene. CDR3 length equals 14 residues. Trimming pared 1 base from V and 12 bases from J, leaving 16 bases between. CDR3 region: CASSQVGTGPLQFF. In nucleotides, the CDR3 is TGCGCCAGCAGCCAAGTCGGGACGGGCCCTTTGCAGTTCTTC.

The V and J genes are TRBV27 and TRBJ2-7; TRBD2 agrees at 7 bases. Germline CDR1 MNHEY, CDR2 SMNVEV (reference sequence). The CDR3 extends over 13 amino acids. With V trimmed by 7 bases and J by 3 bases, 6 bases remained unmatched. CDR3 DNA sequence: TGTGCCAGCACCCCGGGCGGGGGCTACGAGCAGTACTTC. Translating gives CASTPGGGYEQYF.

In DNA, the CDR3 is TGTGCCAGCAGCTTGAGTGGGACAGACCCAGAAAAACTGTTTTTT. It translates to CASSLSGTDPEKLFF. The chain has TRBV5-4 and TRBJ1-4; TRBD1 matches 7 bases. Germline V gene sequence: CDR1 SGHNT, CDR2 YYREEE (reference sequence). The CDR3 length is 15 residues. V was pared by 1 base and J by 8 bases, with 8 bases of the junction left unmatched.

The chain has TRBV7-9 and TRBJ1-5; TRBD1 might be the D (5 bases). In germline, CDR1 is SEHNR, CDR2 FQNEAQ (reference sequence). Trimming removed 2 bases from V and 1 base from J, with 6 bases in between. The CDR3 spans 14 residues. The CDR3 coding sequence is TGTGCCAGCAGCTTATGGGGGAGCAATCAGCCCCAGCATTTT. The encoded protein is CASSLWGSNQPQHF.